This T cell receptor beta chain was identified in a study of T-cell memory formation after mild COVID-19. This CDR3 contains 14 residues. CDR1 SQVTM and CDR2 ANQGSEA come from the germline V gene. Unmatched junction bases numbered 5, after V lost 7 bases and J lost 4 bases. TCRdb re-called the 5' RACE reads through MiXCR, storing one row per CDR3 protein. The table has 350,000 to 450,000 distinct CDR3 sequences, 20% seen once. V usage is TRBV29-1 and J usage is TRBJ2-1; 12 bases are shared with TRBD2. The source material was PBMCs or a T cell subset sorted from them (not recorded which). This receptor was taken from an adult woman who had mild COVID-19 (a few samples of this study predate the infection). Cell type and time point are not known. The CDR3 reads CSDLAGGLYNEQFF. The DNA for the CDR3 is TGCAGCGACCTAGCGGGGGGGCTTTACAATGAGCAGTTCTTC.